The 15 T cell receptor beta chains below come from one sample, sequenced in a study of tumor-infiltrating lymphocytes in primary liver carcinoma. With around 500 ng total RNA as template and a constant-region primer, TCR beta cDNA was made. Three rounds of nested multiplex PCR with slightly modified ARM-PCR produced TCR beta libraries. Researchers ran the first two PCR rounds for roughly 11 cycles each with TRBV1-TRBV30 forward primers and a C-beta reverse primer. Each CDR3 protein gets one entry after TCRdb re-called the multiplex PCR reads with MiXCR. The sample has about 300,000 distinct CDR3 sequences; approximately 60% are singletons. Researchers drew blood RNA from unsorted whole blood and extracted germline DNA as well. The sequenced sample was peripheral blood. These receptors came from a man in his forties with primary liver carcinoma and hepatitis B virus infection.

This clonotype was recorded at least ten times. This chain joins TRBV11-2 and TRBJ2-1; D ambiguous. The V end was cut by 1 base, the J end by 2 bases, with 6 bases between. CDR3 length: 14 amino acids. Germline CDR1 SGHAT, CDR2 FQNNGV. The CDR3 DNA reads as TGTGCCAGCAGCTTAGCACAGACCTACAATGAGCAGTTCTTC. Translation: CASSLAQTYNEQFF.

The V and J genes are TRBV11-3 and TRBJ2-7, with a tentative D call TRBD1 (7 bases). CDR1 and CDR2 (germline): SGHNT, YENEEA. The V and J ends lost 10 bases and 5 bases respectively, with 24 bases between them. CDR3 length equals 15 residues. CDR3 loop: CAMTLNSGGQDEQYF. The CDR3, as DNA: TGTGCCATGACCCTAAATTCAGGGGGGCAAGACGAGCAGTACTTC.

On this clonotype itself: The junction departs from the called germline gene at one end, perhaps through a read error. The chain has TRBV6-2 or TRBV6-3 and TRBJ1-2; 11 bases line up with TRBD1. From germline, CDR1 is MNHEY and CDR2 SVGEGT. This CDR3 region has 14 residues. The CDR3 reads CASSRLGQGDGCTF. Here the CDR3 DNA reads TGTGCCAGCAGTCGCCTGGGACAGGGGGACGGCTGCACCTTC.

The chain combines TRBV7-8 with TRBJ1-5; TRBD1 matches 9 bases. Germline V gene data show CDR1 as SGHVS and CDR2 as FQNEAQ. Trimming took 4 bases from V and 1 from J; bases not matched to a gene: 8. The CDR3 loop spans 17 amino acids. CDR3: CASSSIFGTGSNQPQHF. CDR3 DNA sequence: TGTGCCAGCAGCTCGATATTCGGGACAGGGAGCAATCAGCCCCAGCATTTT.

This clonotype appeared many times. CDR3 amino acids: CASSYYRASNEQFF. CDR3 sequence (DNA): TGTGCCAGCAGTTACTATCGTGCGAGCAATGAGCAGTTCTTC. The chain carries TRBV6-5 and TRBJ2-1; D call uncertain. The V and J ends lost 1 base and 6 bases respectively, with 10 bases between them. From germline, CDR1 is MNHEY and CDR2 SVGAGI. The CDR3 totals 14 residues.

The V and J genes are TRBV28 and TRBJ2-5, with D maybe TRBD2 (5 bases). V lost 6 bases and J 1 base, leaving 12 bases between the germline ends. Germline V CDR1 and CDR2: MDHEN, SYDVKM. The CDR3 runs 14 residues. For the CDR3, the DNA is TGTGCCAGCAGCTTCGGTGAGGGCCAAGAGACCCAGTACTTC. This translates into CASSFGEGQETQYF.

This clonotype rates as medium-sized. The rearrangement links TRBV11-1 to TRBJ2-2, with TRBD2 matching over 7 bases. V trimming: 8 bases; J trimming: 1 base; junction bases outside the gene matches: 7. This CDR3 spans 15 amino acids. In germline, CDR1 is SGHAT, CDR2 FQDESV (reference sequence). CDR3 DNA: TGTGCCAGCCGCGAGACGGGAGGGAACACCGGGGAGCTGTTTTTT. Its protein is CASRETGGNTGELFF.

A note on this clonotype: A much larger clone is a single base away; this may be a read error. V usage is TRBV6-5 and J usage is TRBJ2-3; 10 bases map to TRBD2. V gave up 10 bases and J gave up 2 bases; unmatched junction bases: 9. This CDR3 region has 15 residues. Germline V lookup: CDR1 MNHEY, CDR2 SVGAGI. CDR3 bases: TGTGCCAACAGGGCTAGCGGGAGACCCACAGATACGCAGTATTTT. Translation gives CANRASGRPTDTQYF.

For this clonotype: One end of the junction does not line up with germline, which may come from a read error. The chain combines TRBV11-2 with TRBJ2-7, with 7 nucleotides matching TRBD2. The CDR3 runs 14 residues. In germline, CDR1 is SGHAT, CDR2 FQNNGV. The CDR3: CASRRLADSCEQYF. As DNA, the CDR3 is TGTGCCAGCAGACGGCTAGCGGACTCCTGCGAGCAGTACTTC.

The rearrangement uses TRBV28 and TRBJ2-3, with 7 bases matching TRBD2. The V gene's germline CDR1 is MDHEN and CDR2 SYDVKM. With V trimmed by 5 bases and J by 0 bases, 8 bases remained unmatched. This CDR3 region has 16 residues. The CDR3 is CASSPGGRLSTDTQYF. CDR3 DNA: TGTGCCAGCAGTCCGGGGGGTCGACTTAGCACAGATACGCAGTATTTT.

In its sample, this clonotype was seen a few times. V is TRBV7-9 and J is TRBJ2-1; D is unclear. Germline-derived CDR1 and CDR2 are SEHNR and FQNEAQ (reference sequence). V was pared by 4 bases and J by 6 bases, with 13 bases between. The CDR3 covers 14 residues. The CDR3 is CASSSDTAPNEQFF. The CDR3 coding sequence is TGTGCCAGCAGCTCAGATACTGCCCCCAATGAGCAGTTCTTC.

The chain has TRBV25-1 and TRBJ1-2, with 9 bases aligning to TRBD1. Germline V gene sequence: CDR1 MGHDK, CDR2 SYGVNS. The V gene end was trimmed by 3 bases and the J gene end by 8 bases; junction bases not matched to a gene: 7. The CDR3 is 14 amino acids. CDR3 sequence reads: CASSDPGTGSGYTF. CDR3 in DNA: TGTGCCAGCAGTGACCCCGGGACAGGGAGCGGCTACACCTTC.

This clonotype was detected many times. DNA of the CDR3: TGTGCTAGTGGTCAGAACACCGGGGAGCTGTTTTTT. Protein product: CASGQNTGELFF. The rearrangement links TRBV12-5 to TRBJ2-2, with D uncertain. The V end was cut by 5 bases, the J end by 1 base, with 2 bases between. The CDR3 extends over 12 amino acids. Germline CDR1 reads LGHNT; CDR2 reads FRNRAP. The entire variable domain, with the rest obtained from reference TRBV12-5 and TRBJ2-2, is as follows: DARVTQTPRHKVTEMGQEVTMRCQPILGHNTVFWYRQTMMQGLELLAYFRNRAPLDDSGMPKDRFSAEMPDATLATLKIQPSEPRDSAVYFCASGQNTGELFFGEGSRLTVL.

Comments on this clonotype: A clone one base away is much larger, so this may be a read error. CDR3 in amino acids: CVSSANTGGGYEQYF. In DNA form, the CDR3 reads TGTGTCAGCAGCGCTAATACAGGGGGCGGTTACGAGCAGTACTTC. The rearrangement joins TRBV6-6 to TRBJ2-7, with 9 nucleotides matching TRBD1. From germline, CDR1 is MNHNY and CDR2 SVGAGI (reference sequence). The CDR3 spans 15 residues.

Points on this clonotype: This clone may be a read error of a much larger clone one base away. Without the conserved terminal phenylalanine or tryptophan, this CDR3 likely stems from a read error. This chain uses TRBV10-3 with TRBJ2-1; D may be TRBD2 (6 bases). Trimming cost V 4 bases and J 8 bases, with 9 bases left between them. Germline values: CDR1 ENHRY, CDR2 SYGVKD. The CDR3 runs 12 residues. This CDR3 is CAISATSHEQFL. The CDR3 DNA reads TGTGCCATCAGTGCAACTAGCCATGAGCAGTTCCTC.